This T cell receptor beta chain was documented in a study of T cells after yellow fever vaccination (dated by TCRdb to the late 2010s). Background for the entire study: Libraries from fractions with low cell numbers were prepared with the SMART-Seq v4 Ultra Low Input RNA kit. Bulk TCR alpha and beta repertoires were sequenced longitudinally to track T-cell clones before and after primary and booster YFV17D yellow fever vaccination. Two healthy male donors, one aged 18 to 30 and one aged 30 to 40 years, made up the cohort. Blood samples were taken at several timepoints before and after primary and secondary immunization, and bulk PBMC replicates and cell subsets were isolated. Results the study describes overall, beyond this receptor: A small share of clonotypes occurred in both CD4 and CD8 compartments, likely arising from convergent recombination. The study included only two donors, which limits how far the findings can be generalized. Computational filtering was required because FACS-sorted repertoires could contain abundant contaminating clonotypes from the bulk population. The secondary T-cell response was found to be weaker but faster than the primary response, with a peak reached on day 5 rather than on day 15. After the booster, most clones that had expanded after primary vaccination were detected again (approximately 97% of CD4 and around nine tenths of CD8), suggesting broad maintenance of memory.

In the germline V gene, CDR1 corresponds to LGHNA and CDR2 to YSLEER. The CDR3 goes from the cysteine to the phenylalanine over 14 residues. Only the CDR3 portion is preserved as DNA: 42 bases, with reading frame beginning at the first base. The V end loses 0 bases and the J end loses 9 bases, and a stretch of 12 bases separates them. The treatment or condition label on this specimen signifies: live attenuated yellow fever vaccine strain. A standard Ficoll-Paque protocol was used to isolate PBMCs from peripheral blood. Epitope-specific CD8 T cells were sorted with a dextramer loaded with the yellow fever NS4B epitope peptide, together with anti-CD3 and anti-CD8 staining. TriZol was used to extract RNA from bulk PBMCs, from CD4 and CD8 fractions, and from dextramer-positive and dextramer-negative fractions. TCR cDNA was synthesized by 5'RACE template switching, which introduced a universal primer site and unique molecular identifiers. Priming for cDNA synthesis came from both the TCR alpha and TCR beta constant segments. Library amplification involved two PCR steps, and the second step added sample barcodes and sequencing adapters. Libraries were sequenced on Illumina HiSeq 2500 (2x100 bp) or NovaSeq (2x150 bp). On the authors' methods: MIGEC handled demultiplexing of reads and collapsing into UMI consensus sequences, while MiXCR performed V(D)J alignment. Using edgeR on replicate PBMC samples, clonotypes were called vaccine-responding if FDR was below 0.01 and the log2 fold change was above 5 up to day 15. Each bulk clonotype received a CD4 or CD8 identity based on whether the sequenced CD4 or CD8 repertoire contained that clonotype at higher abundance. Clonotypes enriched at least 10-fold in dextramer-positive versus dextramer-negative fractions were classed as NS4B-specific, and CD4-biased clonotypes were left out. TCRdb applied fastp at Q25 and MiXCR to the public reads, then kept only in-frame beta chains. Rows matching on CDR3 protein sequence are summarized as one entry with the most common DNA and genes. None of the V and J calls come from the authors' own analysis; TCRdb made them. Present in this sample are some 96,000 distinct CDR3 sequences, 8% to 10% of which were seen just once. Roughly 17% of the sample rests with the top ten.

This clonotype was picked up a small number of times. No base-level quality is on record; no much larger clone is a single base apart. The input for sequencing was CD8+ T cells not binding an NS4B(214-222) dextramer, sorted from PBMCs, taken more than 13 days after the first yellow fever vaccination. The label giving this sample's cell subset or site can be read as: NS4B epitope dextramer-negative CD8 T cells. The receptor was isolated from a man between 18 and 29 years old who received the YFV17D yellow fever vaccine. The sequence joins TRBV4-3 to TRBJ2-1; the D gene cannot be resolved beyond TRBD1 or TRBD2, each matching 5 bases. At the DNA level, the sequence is TGCGCCAGCAGCCAAGAGGTCCGGGGCGGTGAGCAGTTCTTC. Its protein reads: CASSQEVRGGEQFF.